Presented here are 21 T cell receptor beta chains from one specimen sequenced in a study of cytomegalovirus exposure and HLA in healthy donors. TCRdb's table, derived via immunoSEQ multiplex PCR, lists solely in-frame clones and lacks some. Counted here are over 200,000 clones, 90% occurring once; the ten biggest clones make up more than 0.35%. Input material: PBMCs. The origin of the receptors is a woman between 18 and 29 years old in good health and CMV-seronegative.

This chain links TRBV28 with TRBJ2-7; weak D call: TRBD2 (6 bases). This CDR3 spans 13 amino acids. Trimming removed 5 bases at V and 7 bases at J, with 15 bases between. CDR1 MDHEN and CDR2 SYDVKM come from the germline V gene. The CDR3 sequence is CASSLGMRGEQYF. CDR3 nucleotide sequence: TGTGCCAGCAGTCTTGGAATGCGGGGTGAGCAGTACTTC.

The chain has TRBV6-6 and TRBJ2-6; D unclear. CDR1 is MNHNY, CDR2 SVGAGI, per germline (reference sequence). This CDR3 spans 15 amino acids. V dropped 2 bases and J dropped 2 bases, with 7 bases sitting between them. The CDR3: CASSYTRPGANVLTF. The CDR3 DNA sequence: TGTGCCAGCAGTTACACACGCCCTGGGGCCAACGTCCTGACTTTC.

The chain couples TRBV7-8 to TRBJ1-6; TRBD1 matches at 7 bases. Germline V gene lookup returns CDR1 SGHVS and CDR2 FQNEAQ. The CDR3 covers 18 residues. The V gene end was trimmed by 6 bases and the J gene end by 1 base; junction bases not matched to a gene: 12. CDR3 protein: CASSPAGGLASYNSPLHF. In DNA form, the CDR3 reads TGTGCCAGCAGTCCGGCAGGGGGACTTGCGTCCTATAATTCACCCCTCCACTTT. The variable domain in full, completed from reference TRBV7-8 and TRBJ1-6, reads GAGVSQSPRYKVAKRGQDVALRCDPISGHVSLFWYQQALGQGPEFLTYFQNEAQLDKSGLPSDRFFAERPEGSVSTLKIQRTQQEDSAVYLCASSPAGGLASYNSPLHFGNGTRLTVT.

The J gene is TRBJ1-2, the V gene TRBV5-4, with D possibly matching TRBD1 (6 bases). Germline lookup yields CDR1 SGHNT and CDR2 YYREEE (reference sequence). V lost 3 bases and J lost 5, with 23 bases in between. The CDR3 has 17 amino acids. The chain's CDR3 is CASSSGGLGVSAYGYTF. The CDR3 DNA sequence: TGTGCCAGCAGCTCGGGGGGGCTAGGGGTTTCGGCGTATGGCTACACCTTC.

This clone has just one count. The V and J genes are TRBV6-4 and TRBJ2-7, with 10 nucleotides matching TRBD1. The V gene's germline CDR1 is MRHNA and CDR2 SNTAGT. Trimming at V came to 2 bases and at J to 3 bases, leaving 10 bases not matched to a gene. The CDR3 is 17 residues long. For the CDR3, the DNA is TGTGCCAGCAGTGACCGGGGACAGGGGACATACTACTACGAGCAGTACGTC. It translates to CASSDRGQGTYYYEQYV.

This clone appeared a single time. CDR3 sequence: CASSLKRGRSYNEQFF. The CDR3 bases are TGTGCCAGCAGCTTAAAGCGGGGTCGGTCCTACAATGAGCAGTTCTTC. The chain has TRBV11-3 and TRBJ2-1; 7 nucleotides align to TRBD2. CDR3 length equals 16 residues. V was pared by 2 bases and J by 1 base, with 5 bases of the junction left unmatched. Germline CDR1 SGHNT, CDR2 YENEEA.

This clone was detected only once. V usage is TRBV9 and J usage is TRBJ2-5, with D possibly TRBD1 on 5 matching bases. Trimming stripped 0 bases from V and 1 base from J, with 7 bases between. CDR1 SGDLS and CDR2 YYNGEE come from the germline V gene. This CDR3 is built from 14 residues. The CDR3 is CASSVGTIQETQYF. DNA for the CDR3: TGTGCCAGCAGCGTAGGGACAATCCAAGAGACCCAGTACTTC. The whole variable domain, filled in from reference TRBV9 and TRBJ2-5, reads DSGVTQTPKHLITATGQRVTLRCSPRSGDLSVYWYQQSLDQGLQFLIQYYNGEERAKGNILERFSAQQFPDLHSELNLSSLELGDSALYFCASSVGTIQETQYFGPGTRLLVL.

The chain is built from TRBV6-5 and TRBJ2-7, with 7 bases aligning to TRBD1. Per germline, CDR1 MNHEY and CDR2 SVGAGI. The ends lost 0 bases at V and 3 bases at J; junction bases unmatched: 5. The CDR3 sequence is 15 residues long. In nucleotides, the CDR3 is TGTGCCAGCAGTTACTCATCCGGGACAGACTACGAGCAGTACTTC. Protein: CASSYSSGTDYEQYF.

This clone was observed once. The chain has TRBV5-4 and TRBJ2-2; maybe TRBD2 (6 bases). Between the trimmed V and J ends, which lost 0 bases and 6 bases, there was a span of 9 bases. Germline V gene data show CDR1 as SGHNT and CDR2 as YYREEE (reference sequence). The CDR3 has 14 amino acids. The CDR3 DNA reads as TGTGCCAGCAGCTTGGTACCTAGCGCCGGGGAGCTGTTTTTT. This codes for CASSLVPSAGELFF.

The chain uses TRBV10-1 and TRBJ2-1; D may be TRBD1 (5 bases). CDR1 is WNHNN, CDR2 SYGVQD, per germline (reference sequence). This CDR3 is built from 12 residues. V lost 6 bases, J lost 10 bases, and 13 bases lay in between. This CDR3 is CASRLKSGEQFF. The CDR3 DNA is TGCGCCAGCAGACTCAAGTCAGGGGAGCAGTTCTTC.

The rearrangement joins TRBV6-5 to TRBJ2-7, with TRBD2 matching over 7 bases. Germline CDR1 reads MNHEY; CDR2 reads SVGAGI. Losses at the gene ends were 6 bases for V and 3 bases for J; bases not matched to a gene: 8. The CDR3 is made up of 14 amino acids. The CDR3, as DNA: TGTGCCAGCAGCCGGGGAGGGGCGGACTACGAGCAGTACTTC. Protein product: CASSRGGADYEQYF.

The chain is built from TRBV5-6 and TRBJ2-7; a weak D match, TRBD1 (5 bases). V gave up 0 bases and J gave up 5 bases, with 9 bases separating them. CDR3 length: 13 residues. The V gene's germline CDR1 is SGHDT and CDR2 YYEEEE. Here the CDR3 reads CASSLGRVDEQYF. DNA of the CDR3: TGTGCCAGCAGCTTGGGCAGGGTAGACGAGCAGTACTTC.

The chain employs TRBV4-1 and TRBJ1-1, with 7 bases matching TRBD1. The junction had 7 bases not matched to a gene; V was cut back by 3 bases and J by 3 bases. CDR1 is MGHRA and CDR2 is YSYEKL in the germline V gene. The CDR3 consists of 15 residues. CDR3 loop: CASSHETGLDTEAFF. DNA for the CDR3: TGCGCCAGCAGCCACGAGACAGGGTTAGACACTGAAGCTTTCTTT.

The chain uses TRBV7-2 and TRBJ2-2, with D perhaps matching TRBD1 (6 bases). This CDR3 has 16 residues. Between the trimmed V and J ends, which lost 5 bases and 5 bases, there was a span of 18 bases. Germline V gene sequence: CDR1 SGHTA, CDR2 FQGNSA. This chain's CDR3 is CASSLDLQGTTGELFF. The DNA for the CDR3 is TGTGCCAGCAGCCTCGACTTACAGGGTACTACCGGGGAGCTGTTTTTT.

This clone was detected only a few times. This chain joins TRBV5-1 and TRBJ1-1, with D unclear. The V and J ends lost 5 bases and 1 base respectively, with 9 bases between them. Germline lookup yields CDR1 SGHRS and CDR2 YFSETQ. This CDR3 is built from 13 residues. DNA of the CDR3: TGCGCCAGCAGTTGGGCCCCGAACACTGAAGCTTTCTTT. Translated: CASSWAPNTEAFF.

This rearrangement joins TRBV2 to TRBJ2-7, with TRBD1 as a possible D gene (6 bases). CDR1 is SNHLY and CDR2 is FYNNEI in the germline V gene. Trimming shortened V by 5 bases and J by 5 bases, and 16 bases separated the two germline ends. The CDR3 contains 14 residues. The chain's CDR3 is CASSKKGTSNEQYV. The CDR3 coding sequence is TGTGCCAGCAGTAAAAAAGGGACATCCAACGAGCAGTACGTC.

The gene calls are TRBV7-9 and TRBJ2-7; a possible D gene is TRBD1 (5 bases). In germline, CDR1 is SEHNR, CDR2 FQNEAQ (reference sequence). The CDR3 loop spans 14 amino acids. V lost 5 bases and J 3 bases, leaving 14 bases between the germline ends. CDR3: CASSLSPRGYEQYF. The DNA of the CDR3 is TGTGCCAGCAGCCTCTCTCCTAGGGGCTACGAGCAGTACTTC.

This chain links TRBV7-9 with TRBJ1-6, with D possibly matching TRBD1 (6 bases). The CDR3 spans 16 residues. Trimming pared 5 bases from V and 8 bases from J, leaving 19 bases between. Germline lookup yields CDR1 SEHNR and CDR2 FQNEAQ (reference sequence). The CDR3 loop is CASSVQGWGNHSPLHF. CDR3 bases: TGTGCCAGCAGCGTACAGGGTTGGGGTAACCATTCACCCCTCCACTTT.

This sequence joins TRBV15 and TRBJ1-1; perhaps TRBD1 as D (5 bases). CDR3 length: 16 amino acids. In germline, CDR1 is LNHNV, CDR2 YYDKDF (reference sequence). V was pared by 0 bases and J by 1 base, with 12 bases between. CDR3 protein: CATSRDRGRKNTEAFF. The CDR3 bases are TGTGCCACCAGCAGAGATAGGGGCAGGAAGAACACTGAAGCTTTCTTT.

The chain is built from TRBV18 and TRBJ1-2, with no clear D. This CDR3 comprises 13 residues. The V gene's germline CDR1 is KGHSH and CDR2 LQKENI. V was pared by 2 bases and J by 4 bases, with 8 bases between. CDR3 coding DNA: TGTGCCAGCTCACCAGGGAGGCCCTATGGCTACACCTTC. Translating gives CASSPGRPYGYTF. The variable domain in full, with the rest retrieved from reference TRBV18 and TRBJ1-2, is NAGVMQNPRHLVRRRGQEARLRCSPMKGHSHVYWYRQLPEEGLKFMVYLQKENIIDESGMPKERFSAEFPKEGPSILRIQQVVRGDSAAYFCASSPGRPYGYTFGSGTRLTVV.

The chain links TRBV1 to TRBJ2-3; TRBD2, the table's D call, lacks a check against the DNA. TRBV1 is a pseudogene segment. The length of the CDR3 is 13 residues. CDR3 bases: TGCACCCTACTGTTGCGTTCCACAGATACGCAGTATTTT. Residues: CTLLLRSTDTQYF.